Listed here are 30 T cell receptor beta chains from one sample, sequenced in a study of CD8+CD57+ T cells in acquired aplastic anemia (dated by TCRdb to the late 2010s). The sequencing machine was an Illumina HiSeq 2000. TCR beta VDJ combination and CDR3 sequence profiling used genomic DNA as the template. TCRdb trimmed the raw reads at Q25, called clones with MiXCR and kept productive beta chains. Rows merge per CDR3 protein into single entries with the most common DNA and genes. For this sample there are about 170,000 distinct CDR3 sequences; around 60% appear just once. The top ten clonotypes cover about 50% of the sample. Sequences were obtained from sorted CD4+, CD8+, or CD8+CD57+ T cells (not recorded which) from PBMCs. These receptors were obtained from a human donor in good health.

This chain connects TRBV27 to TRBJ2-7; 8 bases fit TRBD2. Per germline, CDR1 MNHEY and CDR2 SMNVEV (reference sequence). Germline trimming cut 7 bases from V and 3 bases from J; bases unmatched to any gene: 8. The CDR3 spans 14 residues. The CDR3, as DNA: TGTGCCAGCAAACTGTTGCGGGGGGACTACGAGCAGTACTTC. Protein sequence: CASKLLRGDYEQYF.

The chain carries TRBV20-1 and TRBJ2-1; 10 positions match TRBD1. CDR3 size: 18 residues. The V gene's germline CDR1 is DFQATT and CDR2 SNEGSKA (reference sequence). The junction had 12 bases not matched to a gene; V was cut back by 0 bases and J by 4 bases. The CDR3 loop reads CSARDSDRGPGSYNEQFF. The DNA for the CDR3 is TGCAGTGCTAGAGACTCAGACAGGGGGCCCGGGTCGTACAATGAGCAGTTCTTC.

For the CDR3, the DNA is TGTGCCAGCAGCTTTTCTGACGTTGGGGAGCTGTTTTTT. Protein product: CASSFSDVGELFF. The genes are TRBV7-3 and TRBJ2-2; D remains unclear. The CDR3 consists of 13 residues. Trimming removed 3 bases at V and 8 bases at J, with 10 bases between. Germline CDR1 is SGHTA and CDR2 is FQGTGA. Drawing the rest from reference TRBV7-3 and TRBJ2-2, the complete variable domain is GAGVSQTPSNKVTEKGKYVELRCDPISGHTALYWYRQSLGQGPEFLIYFQGTGAADDSGLPNDRFFAVRPEGSVSTLKIQRTERGDSAVYLCASSFSDVGELFFGEGSRLTVL.

CDR3 amino acids: CASSLSVSDLAEYEQYF. The CDR3 nucleotides read TGTGCCAGCAGTTTATCGGTGTCGGATCTAGCGGAATACGAGCAGTACTTC. The chain carries TRBV27 and TRBJ2-7, with 7 bases matching TRBD2. With V trimmed by 0 bases and J by 4 bases, 12 bases remained unmatched. The CDR3 contains 17 residues. The V gene's germline CDR1 is MNHEY and CDR2 SMNVEV (reference sequence).

The chain's CDR3 is CASSLYGQAEQYF. DNA of the CDR3: TGTGCCAGCAGTTTGTACGGACAGGCTGAGCAGTACTTC. The V call is TRBV2, the J call TRBJ2-7; 7 bases are shared with TRBD1. CDR3 length: 13 residues. J lost 7 bases, V lost 5 bases, and 8 bases had no gene match. Germline V CDR1 and CDR2: SNHLY, FYNNEI.

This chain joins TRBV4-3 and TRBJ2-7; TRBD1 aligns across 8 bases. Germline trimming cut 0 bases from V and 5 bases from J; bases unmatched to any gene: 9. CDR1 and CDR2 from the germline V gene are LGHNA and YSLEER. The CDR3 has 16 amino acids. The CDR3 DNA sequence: TGCGCCAGCAGCCAAGAATGGCAGGGGGCTGTCGACGAGCAGTACTTC. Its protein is CASSQEWQGAVDEQYF.

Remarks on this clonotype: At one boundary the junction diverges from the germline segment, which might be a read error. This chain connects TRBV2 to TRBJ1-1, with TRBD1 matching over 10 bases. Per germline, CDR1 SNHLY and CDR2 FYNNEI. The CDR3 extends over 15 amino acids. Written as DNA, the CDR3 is TGTGCCAACAGTGAACTGGGGACAGGGGTCACTGAAGCTTTCTTT. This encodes CANSELGTGVTEAFF.

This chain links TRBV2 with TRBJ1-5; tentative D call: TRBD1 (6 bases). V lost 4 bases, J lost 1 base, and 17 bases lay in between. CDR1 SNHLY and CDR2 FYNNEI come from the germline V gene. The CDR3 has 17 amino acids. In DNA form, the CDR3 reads TGTGCCAGCAGTGCTTTCGACAGGCGGGCAAGCAATCAGCCCCAGCATTTT. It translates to CASSAFDRRASNQPQHF.

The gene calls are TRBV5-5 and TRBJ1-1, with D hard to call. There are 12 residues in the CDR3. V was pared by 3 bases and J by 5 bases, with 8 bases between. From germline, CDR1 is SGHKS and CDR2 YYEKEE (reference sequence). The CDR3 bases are TGTGCCAGCAGCTCTTTCGGGACTGAAGCTTTCTTT. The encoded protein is CASSSFGTEAFF.

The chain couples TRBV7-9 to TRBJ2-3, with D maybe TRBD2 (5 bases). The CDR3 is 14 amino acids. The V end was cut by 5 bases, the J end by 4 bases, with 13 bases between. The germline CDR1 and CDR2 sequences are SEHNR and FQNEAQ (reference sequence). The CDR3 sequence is CASSGGGVPDTQYF. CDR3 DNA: TGTGCCAGCAGCGGAGGTGGGGTCCCAGATACGCAGTATTTT.

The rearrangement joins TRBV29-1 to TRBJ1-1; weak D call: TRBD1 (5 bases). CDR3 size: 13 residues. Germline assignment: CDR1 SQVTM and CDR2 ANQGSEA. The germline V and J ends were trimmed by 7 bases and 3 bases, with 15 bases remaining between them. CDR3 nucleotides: TGCAGCGGGGGGGGAGGATCGGACACTGAAGCTTTCTTT. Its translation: CSGGGGSDTEAFF.

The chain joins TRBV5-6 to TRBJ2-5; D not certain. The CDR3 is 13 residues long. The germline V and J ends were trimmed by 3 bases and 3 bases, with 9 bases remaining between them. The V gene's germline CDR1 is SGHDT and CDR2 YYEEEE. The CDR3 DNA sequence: TGTGCCAGCAGCTCCGGACCCAAAGAGACCCAGTACTTC. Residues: CASSSGPKETQYF.

Here the CDR3 DNA reads TGCAGCGTACGCACAGTACAGGGGGGGACTGGGGCCAACGTCCTGACTTTC. Protein: CSVRTVQGGTGANVLTF. This sequence joins TRBV29-1 and TRBJ2-6; TRBD1 is a possible D gene (8 bases). V was clipped by 6 bases and J by 2 bases, with 20 bases between them. The CDR3 totals 17 residues. Germline lookup yields CDR1 SQVTM and CDR2 ANQGSEA.

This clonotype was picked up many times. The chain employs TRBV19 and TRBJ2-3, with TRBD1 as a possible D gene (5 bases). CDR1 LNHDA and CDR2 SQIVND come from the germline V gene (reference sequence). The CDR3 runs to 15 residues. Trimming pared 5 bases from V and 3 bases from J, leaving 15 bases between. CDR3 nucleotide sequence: TGTGCCAGTAGTGCCGACAGTTCCTGGACAGATACGCAGTATTTT. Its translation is CASSADSSWTDTQYF.

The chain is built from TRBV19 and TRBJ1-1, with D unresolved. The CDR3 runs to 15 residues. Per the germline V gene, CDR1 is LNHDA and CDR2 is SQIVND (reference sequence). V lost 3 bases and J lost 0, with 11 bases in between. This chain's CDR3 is CASSMGSSMNTEAFF. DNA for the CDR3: TGTGCCAGTAGTATGGGGAGTTCCATGAACACTGAAGCTTTCTTT.

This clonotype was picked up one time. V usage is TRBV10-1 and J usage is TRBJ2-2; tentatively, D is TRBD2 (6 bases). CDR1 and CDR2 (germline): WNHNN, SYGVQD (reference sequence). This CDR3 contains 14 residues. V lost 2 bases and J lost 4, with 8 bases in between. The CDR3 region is CASSETGGTGELFF. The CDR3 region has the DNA TGCGCCAGCAGTGAGACCGGGGGCACCGGGGAGCTGTTTTTT.

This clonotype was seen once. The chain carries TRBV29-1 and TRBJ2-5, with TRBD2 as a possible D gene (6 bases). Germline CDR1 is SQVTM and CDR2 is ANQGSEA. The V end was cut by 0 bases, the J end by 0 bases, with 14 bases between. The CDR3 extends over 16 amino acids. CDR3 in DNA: TGCAGCGTTGAAGATTATTTTGCGGGGTACCAAGAGACCCAGTACTTC. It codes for CSVEDYFAGYQETQYF.

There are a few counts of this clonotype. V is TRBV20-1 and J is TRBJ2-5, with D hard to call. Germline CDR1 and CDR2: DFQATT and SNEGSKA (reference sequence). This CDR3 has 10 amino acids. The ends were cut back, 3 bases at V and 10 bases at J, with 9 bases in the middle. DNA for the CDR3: TGCAGTGCTAGGGGATTGGACCAGTACTTC. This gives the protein CSARGLDQYF.

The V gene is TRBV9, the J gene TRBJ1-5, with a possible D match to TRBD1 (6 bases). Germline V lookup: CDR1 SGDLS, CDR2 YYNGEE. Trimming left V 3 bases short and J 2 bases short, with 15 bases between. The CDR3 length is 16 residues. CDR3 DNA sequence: TGTGCCAGCAGCGCGGGGGACATCGGAGGCAATCAGCCCCAGCATTTT. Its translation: CASSAGDIGGNQPQHF.

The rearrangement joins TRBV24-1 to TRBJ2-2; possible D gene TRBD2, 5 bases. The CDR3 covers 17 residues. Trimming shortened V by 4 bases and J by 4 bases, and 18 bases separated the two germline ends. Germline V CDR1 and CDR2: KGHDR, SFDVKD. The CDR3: CATSDPGRGGRTGELFF. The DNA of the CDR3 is TGTGCCACCAGTGACCCTGGACGAGGAGGCCGCACCGGGGAGCTGTTTTTT.

This CDR3 reads CASRFAGEISGQYF. For the CDR3, the DNA is TGTGCCAGCAGATTTGCGGGAGAGATCTCCGGGCAGTACTTC. This rearrangement joins TRBV2 to TRBJ2-7; 7 nucleotides align to TRBD2. Trimming cost V 6 bases and J 9 bases; bases outside gene matches: 14. Germline CDR1 is SNHLY and CDR2 is FYNNEI. The CDR3 covers 14 residues. The complete variable domain, with remaining parts taken from reference TRBV2 and TRBJ2-7, reads EPEVTQTPSHQVTQMGQEVILRCVPISNHLYFYWYRQILGQKVEFLVSFYNNEISEKSEIFDDQFSVERPDGSNFTLKIRSTKLEDSAMYFCASRFAGEISGQYFGPGTRLTVT.

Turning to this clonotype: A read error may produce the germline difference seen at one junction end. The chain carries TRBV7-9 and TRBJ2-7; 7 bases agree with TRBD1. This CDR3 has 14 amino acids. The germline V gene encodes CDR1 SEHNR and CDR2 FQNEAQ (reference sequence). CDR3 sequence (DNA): TGTGCCAACAGCCCCGAGGGACAGTCCTACGAGCAGTACTTC. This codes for CANSPEGQSYEQYF. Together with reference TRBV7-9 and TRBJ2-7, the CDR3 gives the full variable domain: DTGVSQNPRHKITKRGQNVTFRCDPISEHNRLYWYRQTLGQGPEFLTYFQNEAQLEKSRLLSDRFSAERPKGSFSTLEIQRTEQGDSAMYLCANSPEGQSYEQYFGPGTRLTVT.

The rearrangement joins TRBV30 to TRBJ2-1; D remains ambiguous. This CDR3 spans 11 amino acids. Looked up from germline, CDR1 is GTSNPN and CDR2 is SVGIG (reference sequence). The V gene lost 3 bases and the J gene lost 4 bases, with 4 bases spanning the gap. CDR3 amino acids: CAWREYNEQFF. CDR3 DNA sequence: TGTGCCTGGAGGGAATACAATGAGCAGTTCTTC.

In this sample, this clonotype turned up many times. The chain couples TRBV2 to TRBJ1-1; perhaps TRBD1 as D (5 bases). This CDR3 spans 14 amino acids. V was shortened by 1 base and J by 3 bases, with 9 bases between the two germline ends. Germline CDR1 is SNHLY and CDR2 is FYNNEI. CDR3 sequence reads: CASSEGSRDTEAFF. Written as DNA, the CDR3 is TGTGCCAGCAGTGAAGGAAGCAGGGACACTGAAGCTTTCTTT.

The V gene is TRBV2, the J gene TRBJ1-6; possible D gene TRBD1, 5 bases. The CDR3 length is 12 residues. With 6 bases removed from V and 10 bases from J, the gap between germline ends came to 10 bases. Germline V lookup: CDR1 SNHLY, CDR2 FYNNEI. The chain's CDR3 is CASSPQGSPLHF. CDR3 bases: TGTGCCAGCAGCCCCCAGGGCTCACCCCTCCACTTT.

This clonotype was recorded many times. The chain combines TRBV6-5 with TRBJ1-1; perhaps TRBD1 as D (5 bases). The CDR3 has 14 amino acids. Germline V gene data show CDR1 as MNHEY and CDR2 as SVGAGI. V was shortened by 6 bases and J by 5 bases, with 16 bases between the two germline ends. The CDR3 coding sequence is TGTGCCAGCAGGGGAGGGGTATCAAGGACTGAAGCTTTCTTT. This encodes CASRGGVSRTEAFF.

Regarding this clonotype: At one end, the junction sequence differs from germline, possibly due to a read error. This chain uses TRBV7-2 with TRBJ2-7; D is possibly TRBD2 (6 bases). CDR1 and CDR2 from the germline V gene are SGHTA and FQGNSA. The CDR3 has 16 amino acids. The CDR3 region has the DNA TGTGCCAGCAGCTACCACCGGGAGAACCCCTCCTACGCGCAGTACTTC. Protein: CASSYHRENPSYAQYF.

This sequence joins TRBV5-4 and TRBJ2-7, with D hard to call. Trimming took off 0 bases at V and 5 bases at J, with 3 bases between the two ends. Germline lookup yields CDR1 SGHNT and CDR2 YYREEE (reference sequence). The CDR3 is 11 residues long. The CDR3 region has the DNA TGTGCCAGCAGCTTGGAAGACGAGCAGTACTTC. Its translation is CASSLEDEQYF.

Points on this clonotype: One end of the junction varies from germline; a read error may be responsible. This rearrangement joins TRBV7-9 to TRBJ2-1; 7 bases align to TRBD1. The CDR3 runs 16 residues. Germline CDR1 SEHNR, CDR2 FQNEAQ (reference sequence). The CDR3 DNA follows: TGTGGCAGCAGCAAGACAGGGACCGACTTGGACAATGAGCAGTTCTTC. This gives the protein CGSSKTGTDLDNEQFF.

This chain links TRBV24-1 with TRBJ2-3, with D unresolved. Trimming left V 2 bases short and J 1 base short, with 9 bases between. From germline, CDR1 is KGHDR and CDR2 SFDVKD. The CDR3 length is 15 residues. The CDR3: CATSDYQDGTDTQYF. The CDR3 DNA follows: TGTGCCACCAGTGATTATCAGGATGGCACAGATACGCAGTATTTT.